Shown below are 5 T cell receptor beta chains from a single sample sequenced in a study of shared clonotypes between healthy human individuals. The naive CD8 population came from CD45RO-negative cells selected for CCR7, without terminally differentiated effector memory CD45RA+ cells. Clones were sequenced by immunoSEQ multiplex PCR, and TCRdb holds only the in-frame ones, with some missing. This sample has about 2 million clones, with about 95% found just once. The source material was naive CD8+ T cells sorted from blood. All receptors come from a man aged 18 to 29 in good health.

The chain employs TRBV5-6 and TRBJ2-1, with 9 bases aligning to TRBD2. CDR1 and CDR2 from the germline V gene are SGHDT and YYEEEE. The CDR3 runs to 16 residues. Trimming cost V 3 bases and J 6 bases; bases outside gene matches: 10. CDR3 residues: CASSWGPSGDGNEQFF. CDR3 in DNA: TGTGCCAGCAGCTGGGGCCCTAGCGGGGACGGCAATGAGCAGTTCTTC.

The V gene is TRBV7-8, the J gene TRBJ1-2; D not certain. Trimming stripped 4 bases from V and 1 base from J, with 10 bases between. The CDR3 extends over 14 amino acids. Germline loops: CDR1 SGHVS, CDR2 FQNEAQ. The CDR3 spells CASSWVGLNYGYTF. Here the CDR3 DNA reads TGTGCCAGCAGCTGGGTCGGCCTTAACTATGGCTACACCTTC.

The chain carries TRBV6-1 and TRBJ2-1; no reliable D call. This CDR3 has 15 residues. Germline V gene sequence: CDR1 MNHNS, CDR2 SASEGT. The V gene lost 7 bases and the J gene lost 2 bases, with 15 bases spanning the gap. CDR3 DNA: TGTGCCAGCACGGTCGATATCGGGCCCTACAATGAGCAGTTCTTC. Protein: CASTVDIGPYNEQFF.

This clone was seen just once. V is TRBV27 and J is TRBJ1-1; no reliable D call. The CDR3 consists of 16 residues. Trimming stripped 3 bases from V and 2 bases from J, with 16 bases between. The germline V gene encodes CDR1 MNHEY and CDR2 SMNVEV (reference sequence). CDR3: CASSLSLVQINTEAFF. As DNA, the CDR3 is TGTGCCAGCAGTTTGAGTCTAGTCCAAATCAACACTGAAGCTTTCTTT.

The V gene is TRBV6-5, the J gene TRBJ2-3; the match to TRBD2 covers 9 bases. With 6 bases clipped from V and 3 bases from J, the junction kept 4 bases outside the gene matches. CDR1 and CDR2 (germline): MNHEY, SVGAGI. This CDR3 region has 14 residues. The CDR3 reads CASSLAGETDTQYF. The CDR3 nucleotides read TGTGCCAGCAGCTTAGCGGGGGAGACAGATACGCAGTATTTT.